This T cell receptor beta chain was sequenced in a study of blood T cell repertoires in COVID-19. Original processing methods: For nucleated cells, counts were estimated from reference gene primer amplification. The table came from immunoSEQ multiplex PCR; TCRdb's copy has only in-frame clones and leaves some out. V and J calls and clone size are copied from that table; D and trimming were computed from the DNA. The sample has 150,000 to 200,000 clones; approximately 80% are singletons. Germline V CDR1 and CDR2: SQVTM, ANQGSEA. The CDR3 loop spans 14 amino acids. Trimming cost V 3 bases and J 7 bases, with 18 bases left between them.

The sample consisted of peripheral blood. The V gene is TRBV29-1, the J gene TRBJ1-1; D is unresolved. The TCR originated in a woman over 75 with COVID-19, enrolled during active disease. The CDR3 nucleotides are TGCAGCGTTGATCTCTGGTCCGGGTCGGGTGAAGCTTTCTTT. This sequence encodes CSVDLWSGSGEAFF. Variable domain in full (rest from reference TRBV29-1 and TRBJ1-1): SAVISQKPSRDICQRGTSLTIQCQVDSQVTMMFWYRQQPGQSLTLIATANQGSEATYESGFVIDKFPISRPNLTFSTLTVSNMSPEDSSIYLCSVDLWSGSGEAFFGQGTRLTVV.